This T cell receptor (beta chain) was found in a study of blood T cells in healthy people across ages. Looked up from germline, CDR1 is SGHAT and CDR2 is FQDESV (reference sequence). With V trimmed by 4 bases and J by 3 bases, 5 bases remained unmatched. The CDR3 contains 14 residues. Caucasian, healthy and from Russia, the donors were aged between about 6 and 100. Using a J-beta primer mix together with a sample-barcoded 5' primer, a second PCR was run for about 6 to 12 cycles. TCRdb called the 5' RACE reads again in MiXCR, with one record for every CDR3 protein. The sample contains roughly 790,000 distinct CDR3 sequences, 43% of which appear only once.

The V call is TRBV11-1, the J call TRBJ2-7; 8 bases are a match to TRBD1. The receptor was isolated from a woman in her fifties or sixties in good health. Input material: blood. CDR3 DNA sequence: TGTGCCAGCAGCTCGGACAGGGTGGTCTACGAGCAGTACTTC. It yields the protein CASSSDRVVYEQYF.